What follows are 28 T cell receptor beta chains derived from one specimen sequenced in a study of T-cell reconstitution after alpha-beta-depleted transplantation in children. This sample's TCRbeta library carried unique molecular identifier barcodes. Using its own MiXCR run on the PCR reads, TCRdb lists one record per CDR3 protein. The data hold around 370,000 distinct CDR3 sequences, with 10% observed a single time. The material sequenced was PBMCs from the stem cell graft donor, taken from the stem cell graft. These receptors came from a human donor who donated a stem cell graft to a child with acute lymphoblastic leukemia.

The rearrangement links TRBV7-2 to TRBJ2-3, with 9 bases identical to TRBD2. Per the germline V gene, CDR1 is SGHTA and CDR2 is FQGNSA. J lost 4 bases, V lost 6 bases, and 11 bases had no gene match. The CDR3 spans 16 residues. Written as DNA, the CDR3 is TGTGCCAGCAGTTCGTTAGCGGGAGCATCAGCAGATACGCAGTATTTT. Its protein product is CASSSLAGASADTQYF. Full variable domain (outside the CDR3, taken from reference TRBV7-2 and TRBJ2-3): GAGVSQSPSNKVTEKGKDVELRCDPISGHTALYWYRQSLGQGLEFLIYFQGNSAPDKSGLPSDRFSAERTGGSVSTLTIQRTQQEDSAVYLCASSSLAGASADTQYFGPGTRLTVL.

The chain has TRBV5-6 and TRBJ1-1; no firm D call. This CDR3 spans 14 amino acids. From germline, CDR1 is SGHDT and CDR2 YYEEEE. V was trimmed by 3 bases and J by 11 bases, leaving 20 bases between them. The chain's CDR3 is CASSSFEWEALAFF. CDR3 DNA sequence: TGTGCCAGCAGCTCCTTTGAATGGGAGGCGTTGGCTTTCTTT. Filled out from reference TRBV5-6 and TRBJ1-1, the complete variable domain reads DAGVTQSPTHLIKTRGQQVTLRCSPKSGHDTVSWYQQALGQGPQFIFQYYEEEERQRGNFPDRFSGHQFPNYSSELNVNALLLGDSALYLCASSSFEWEALAFFGQGTRLTVV.

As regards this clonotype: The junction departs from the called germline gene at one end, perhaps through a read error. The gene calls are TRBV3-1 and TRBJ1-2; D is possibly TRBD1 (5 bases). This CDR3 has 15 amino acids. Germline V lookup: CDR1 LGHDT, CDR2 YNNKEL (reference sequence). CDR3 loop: CACSQEVQGRYGYTF. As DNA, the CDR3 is TGTGCCTGCAGCCAAGAAGTGCAGGGACGGTATGGCTACACCTTC.

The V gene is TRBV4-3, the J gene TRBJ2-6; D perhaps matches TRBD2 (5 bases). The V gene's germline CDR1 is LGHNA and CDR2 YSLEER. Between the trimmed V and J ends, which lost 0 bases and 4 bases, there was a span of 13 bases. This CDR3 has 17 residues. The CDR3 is CASSQDLGMGGANVLTF. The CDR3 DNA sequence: TGCGCCAGCAGCCAAGATCTCGGGATGGGAGGGGCCAACGTCCTGACTTTC.

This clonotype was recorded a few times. The CDR3 is CASRGDRLTYEQYF. In DNA form, the CDR3 reads TGCGCCAGCAGGGGGGACAGGCTAACGTACGAGCAGTACTTC. The V and J genes are TRBV5-1 and TRBJ2-7, with 8 bases lining up with TRBD1. Unmatched junction bases numbered 8, after V lost 5 bases and J lost 4 bases. CDR1 SGHRS and CDR2 YFSETQ come from the germline V gene. This CDR3 has 14 amino acids.

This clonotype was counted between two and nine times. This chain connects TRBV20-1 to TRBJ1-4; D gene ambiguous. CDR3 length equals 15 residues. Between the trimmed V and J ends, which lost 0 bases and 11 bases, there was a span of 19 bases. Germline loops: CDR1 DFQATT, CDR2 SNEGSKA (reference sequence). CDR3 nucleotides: TGCAGTGCTAGAGATACCCCGACAAGGGCTGGGAAACTGTTTTTT. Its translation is CSARDTPTRAGKLFF.

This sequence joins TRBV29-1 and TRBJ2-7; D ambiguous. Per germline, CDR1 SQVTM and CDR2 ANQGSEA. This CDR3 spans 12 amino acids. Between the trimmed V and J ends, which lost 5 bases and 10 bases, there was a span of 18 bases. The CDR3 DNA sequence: TGCAGCGTTACCAGTCCCCTCACCGACCAGTACTTC. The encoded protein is CSVTSPLTDQYF.

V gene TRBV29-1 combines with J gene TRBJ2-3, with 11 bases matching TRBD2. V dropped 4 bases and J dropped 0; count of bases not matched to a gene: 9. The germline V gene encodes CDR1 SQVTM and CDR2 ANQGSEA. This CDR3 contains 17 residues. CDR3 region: CSVAPSGRLTSTDTQYF. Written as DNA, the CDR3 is TGCAGCGTTGCTCCTAGCGGGAGGCTTACTAGCACAGATACGCAGTATTTT.

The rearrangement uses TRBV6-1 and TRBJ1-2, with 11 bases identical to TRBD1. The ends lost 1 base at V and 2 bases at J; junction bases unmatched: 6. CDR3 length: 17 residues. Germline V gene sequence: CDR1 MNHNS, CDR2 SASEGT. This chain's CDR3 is CASSEDGTGGFNYGYTF. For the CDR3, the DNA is TGTGCCAGCAGTGAAGATGGGACAGGGGGTTTCAACTATGGCTACACCTTC.

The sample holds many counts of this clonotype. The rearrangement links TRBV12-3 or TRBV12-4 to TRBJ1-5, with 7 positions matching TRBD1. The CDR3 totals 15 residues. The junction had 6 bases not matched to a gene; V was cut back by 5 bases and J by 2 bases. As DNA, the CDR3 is TGTGCCAGCAGTGAGGGAGGGGGCGGCAATCAGCCCCAGCATTTT. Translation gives CASSEGGGGNQPQHF.

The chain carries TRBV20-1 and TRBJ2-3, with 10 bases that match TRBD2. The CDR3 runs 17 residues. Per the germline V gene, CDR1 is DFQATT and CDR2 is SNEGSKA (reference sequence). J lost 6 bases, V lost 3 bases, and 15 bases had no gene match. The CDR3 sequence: CSASAFASGSRQDTQYF. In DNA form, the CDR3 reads TGCAGTGCTAGTGCTTTTGCTAGCGGGAGCCGGCAGGATACGCAGTATTTT.

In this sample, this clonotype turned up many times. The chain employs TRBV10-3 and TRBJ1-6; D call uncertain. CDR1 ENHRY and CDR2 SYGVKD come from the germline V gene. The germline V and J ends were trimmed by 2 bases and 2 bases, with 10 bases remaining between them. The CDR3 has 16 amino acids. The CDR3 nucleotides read TGTGCCATCAGTGAGGAACTGATGGCCTATAATTCACCCCTCCACTTT. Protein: CAISEELMAYNSPLHF.

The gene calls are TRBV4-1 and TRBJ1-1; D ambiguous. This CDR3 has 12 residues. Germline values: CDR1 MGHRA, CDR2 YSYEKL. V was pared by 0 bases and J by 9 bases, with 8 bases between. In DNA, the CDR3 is TGCGCCAGCAGCCAAGATTCTGAGAAAGCTTTCTTT. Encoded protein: CASSQDSEKAFF.

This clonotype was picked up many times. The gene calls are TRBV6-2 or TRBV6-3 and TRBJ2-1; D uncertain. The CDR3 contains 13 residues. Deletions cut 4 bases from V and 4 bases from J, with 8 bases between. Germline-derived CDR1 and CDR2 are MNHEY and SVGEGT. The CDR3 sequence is CASSFQRYNEQFF. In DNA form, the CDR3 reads TGTGCCAGCAGTTTTCAGCGTTACAATGAGCAGTTCTTC.

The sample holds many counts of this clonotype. CDR3 sequence: CASSRDSYEQYF. As DNA, the CDR3 is TGCGCCAGCAGCCGGGACTCATACGAGCAGTACTTC. The genes are TRBV4-1 and TRBJ2-7, with D maybe TRBD2 (6 bases). Trimming took 4 bases from V and 4 from J, leaving 8 bases between them. Germline V gene lookup returns CDR1 MGHRA and CDR2 YSYEKL. The CDR3 runs 12 residues.

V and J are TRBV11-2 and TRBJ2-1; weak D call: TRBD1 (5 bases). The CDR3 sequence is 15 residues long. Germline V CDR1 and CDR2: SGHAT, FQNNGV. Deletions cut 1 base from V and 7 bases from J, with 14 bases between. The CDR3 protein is CASSLGQGITNEQFF. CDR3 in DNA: TGTGCCAGCAGCTTAGGGCAGGGCATTACGAATGAGCAGTTCTTC. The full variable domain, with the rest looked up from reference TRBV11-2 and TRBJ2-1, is EAGVAQSPRYKIIEKRQSVAFWCNPISGHATLYWYQQILGQGPKLLIQFQNNGVVDDSQLPKDRFSAERLKGVDSTLKIQPAKLEDSAVYLCASSLGQGITNEQFFGPGTRLTVL.

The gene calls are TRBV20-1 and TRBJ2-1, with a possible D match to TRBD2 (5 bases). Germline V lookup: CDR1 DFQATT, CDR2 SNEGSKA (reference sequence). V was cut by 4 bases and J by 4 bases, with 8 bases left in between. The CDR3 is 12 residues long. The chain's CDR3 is CSATGRYNEQFF. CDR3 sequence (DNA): TGCAGTGCTACGGGGAGATACAATGAGCAGTTCTTC.

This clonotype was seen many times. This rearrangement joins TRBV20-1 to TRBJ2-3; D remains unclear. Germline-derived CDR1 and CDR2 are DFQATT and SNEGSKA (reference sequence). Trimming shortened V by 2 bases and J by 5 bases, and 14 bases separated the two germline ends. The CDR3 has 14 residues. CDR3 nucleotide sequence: TGCAGTGCTAGAAACCGGGCGAAGATAGATACGCAGTATTTT. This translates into CSARNRAKIDTQYF.

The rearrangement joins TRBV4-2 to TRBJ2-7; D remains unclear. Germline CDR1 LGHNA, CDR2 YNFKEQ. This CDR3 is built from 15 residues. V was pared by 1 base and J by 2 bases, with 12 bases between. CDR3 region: CASSQVFGPPYEQYF. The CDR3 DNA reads TGTGCCAGCAGCCAAGTGTTCGGCCCACCCTACGAGCAGTACTTC.

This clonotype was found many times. The CDR3 region has the DNA TGTGCCAGCAGCGCCGGTGAGACTAGCAGCTACGAGCAGTACTTC. It codes for CASSAGETSSYEQYF. This rearrangement joins TRBV2 to TRBJ2-7, with 7 bases fitting TRBD2. Germline V lookup: CDR1 SNHLY, CDR2 FYNNEI. The V segment lost 6 bases and the J segment 3 bases; nucleotides outside the gene matches: 11. This CDR3 contains 15 residues.

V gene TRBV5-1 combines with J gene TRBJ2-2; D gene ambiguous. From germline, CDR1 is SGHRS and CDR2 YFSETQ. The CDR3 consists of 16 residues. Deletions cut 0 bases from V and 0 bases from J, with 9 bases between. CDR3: CASSLDPASNTGELFF. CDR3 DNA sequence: TGCGCCAGCAGCTTGGACCCGGCTTCGAACACCGGGGAGCTGTTTTTT.

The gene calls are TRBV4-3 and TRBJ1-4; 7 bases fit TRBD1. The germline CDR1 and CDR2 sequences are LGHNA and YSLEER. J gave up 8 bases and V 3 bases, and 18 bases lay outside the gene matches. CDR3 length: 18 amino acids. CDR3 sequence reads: CASSQGRGEGALEEKLFF. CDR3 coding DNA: TGCGCCAGCAGCCAGGGCCGGGGAGAGGGGGCTCTAGAAGAAAAACTGTTTTTT.

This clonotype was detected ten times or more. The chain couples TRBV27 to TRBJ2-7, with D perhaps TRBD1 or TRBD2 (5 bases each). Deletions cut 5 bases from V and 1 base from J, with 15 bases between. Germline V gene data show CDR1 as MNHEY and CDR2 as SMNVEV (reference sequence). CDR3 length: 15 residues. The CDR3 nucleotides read TGTGCCAGCAGTCGTTCCAGGGACCCTTCCTACGAGCAGTACTTC. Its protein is CASSRSRDPSYEQYF.

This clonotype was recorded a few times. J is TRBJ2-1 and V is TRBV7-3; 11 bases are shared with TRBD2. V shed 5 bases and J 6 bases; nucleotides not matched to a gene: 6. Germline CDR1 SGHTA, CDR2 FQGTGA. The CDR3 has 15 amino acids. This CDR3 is CASSLAGGRSNEQFF. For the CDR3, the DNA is TGTGCCAGCAGCCTAGCGGGAGGTCGGAGCAATGAGCAGTTCTTC.

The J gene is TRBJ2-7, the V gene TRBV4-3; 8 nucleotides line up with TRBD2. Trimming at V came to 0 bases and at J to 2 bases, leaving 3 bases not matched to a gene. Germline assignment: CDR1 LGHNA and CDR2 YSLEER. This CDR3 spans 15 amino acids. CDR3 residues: CASSQESSGPYEQYF. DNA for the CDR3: TGCGCCAGCAGCCAAGAGTCTAGCGGGCCCTACGAGCAGTACTTC.

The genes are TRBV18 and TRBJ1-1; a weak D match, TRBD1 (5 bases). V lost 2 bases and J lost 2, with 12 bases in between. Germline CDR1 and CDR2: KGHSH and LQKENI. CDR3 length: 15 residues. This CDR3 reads CASSPRIRDNTEAFF. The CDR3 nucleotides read TGTGCCAGCTCACCAAGGATCAGGGATAACACTGAAGCTTTCTTT.

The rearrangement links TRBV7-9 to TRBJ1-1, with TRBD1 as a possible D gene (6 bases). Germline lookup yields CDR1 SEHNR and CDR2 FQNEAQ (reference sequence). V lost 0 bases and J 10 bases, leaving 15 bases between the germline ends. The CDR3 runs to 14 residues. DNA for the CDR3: TGTGCCAGCAGCTTAGCGGGGGGCCCAGGTGGAGCTTTCTTT. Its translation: CASSLAGGPGGAFF.

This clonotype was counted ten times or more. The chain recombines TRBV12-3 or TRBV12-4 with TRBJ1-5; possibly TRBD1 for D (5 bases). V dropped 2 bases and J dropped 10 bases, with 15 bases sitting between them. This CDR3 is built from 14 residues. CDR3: CASSLTQGVGPQHF. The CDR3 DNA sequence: TGTGCCAGCAGTTTAACCCAGGGTGTAGGTCCCCAGCATTTT.